The source of this T cell receptor (beta chain) is a study of cytomegalovirus exposure and HLA in healthy donors. Vbeta (60) and Jbeta (13) primers were used in the PCR. Sequenced by immunoSEQ multiplex PCR; TCRdb stores in-frame clones only, minus some. The data contain under 250,000 clones, 65% to 85% of them singletons. CDR3 length equals 16 residues. Germline CDR1 reads SGHAT; CDR2 reads FQDESV (reference sequence). V trimming: 6 bases; J trimming: 2 bases; junction bases outside the gene matches: 11. For this clone: Antigen: not known.

Overall study findings and caveats: There were three CMV-associated chains whose specificity for CMV antigens was confirmed in vitro.

Input material: PBMCs. The rearrangement links TRBV11-1 to TRBJ2-5, with 8 bases identical to TRBD2. The origin of this receptor is a man in his forties or fifties in good health and CMV-seronegative. CDR3 amino acids: CASRPGLGEPQETQYF. CDR3 nucleotide sequence: TGTGCCAGCAGGCCGGGACTAGGGGAACCACAAGAGACCCAGTACTTC.